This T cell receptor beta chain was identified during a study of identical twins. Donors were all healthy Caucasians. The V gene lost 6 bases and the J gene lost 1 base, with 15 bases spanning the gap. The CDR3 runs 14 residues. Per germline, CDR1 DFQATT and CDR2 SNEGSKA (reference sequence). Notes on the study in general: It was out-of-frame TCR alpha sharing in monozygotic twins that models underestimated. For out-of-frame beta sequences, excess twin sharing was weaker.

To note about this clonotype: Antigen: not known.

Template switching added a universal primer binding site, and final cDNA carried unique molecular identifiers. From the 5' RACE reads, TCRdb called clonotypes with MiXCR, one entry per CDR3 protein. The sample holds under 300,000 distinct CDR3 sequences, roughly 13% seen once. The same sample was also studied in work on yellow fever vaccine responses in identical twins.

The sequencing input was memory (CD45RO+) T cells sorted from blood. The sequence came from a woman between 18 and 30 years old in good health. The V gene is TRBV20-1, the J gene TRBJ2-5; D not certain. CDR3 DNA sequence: TGCAGTGCCCCCCTTACCGTATTCCAAGAGACCCAGTACTTC. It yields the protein CSAPLTVFQETQYF.